These 27 T cell receptor beta chains share one sample of origin, sequenced in a study of a mutant IDH1 vaccine in newly diagnosed glioma. Sample time point: week 11, during vaccination. A 20-mer mutant IDH1 peptide at 300 ug was injected subcutaneously with topical imiquimod. What these receptors recognize is not known. TCRdb keeps only in-frame clones here, not all; method: immunoSEQ multiplex PCR. Counted here are about 64,000 clones, around 85% occurring once; the ten biggest clones make up approximately 9.5%. The starting material was PBMCs, obtained from a glioma patient whose treatment included an IDH1 peptide vaccine. The source of these receptors is a woman aged 45 to 65 with glioma.

V and J are TRBV21-1 and TRBJ2-7; the D call of TRBD1 is as the table states it, not checked on the DNA. TRBV21-1 is a recognized pseudogene. This CDR3 comprises 16 residues. CDR3 in amino acids: CASSADRNPPPYEQYF. The CDR3 region has the DNA TGTGCCAGCAGCGCGGACAGGAACCCTCCTCCCTACGAGCAGTACTTC.

The genes are TRBV5-3 and TRBJ1-1; 10 bases line up with TRBD1. Being an ORF, TRBV5-3 has a function that is uncertain. After removal of 5 bases from V and 7 bases from J, the junction contained 11 bases not matched to a gene. The CDR3 has 15 residues. Here the CDR3 reads CARRQRTGGCLEAFF. The DNA for the CDR3 is TGTGCCAGAAGACAAAGGACAGGGGGATGTCTTGAAGCTTTCTTT.

J is TRBJ1-2 and V is TRBV27; the match to TRBD1 covers 8 bases. The junction had 4 bases not matched to a gene; V was cut back by 5 bases and J by 2 bases. The CDR3 contains 14 residues. From germline, CDR1 is MNHEY and CDR2 SMNVEV (reference sequence). CDR3 coding DNA: TGTGCCAGCAGTCGACGGACAGGGAACTATGGCTACACCTTC. Amino acid sequence: CASSRRTGNYGYTF.

The V gene is TRBV19, the J gene TRBJ1-2; 9 nucleotides match TRBD1. The V and J ends lost 5 bases and 8 bases, in that order; junction bases with no gene match: 6. The CDR3 loop spans 13 amino acids. Germline assignment: CDR1 LNHDA and CDR2 SQIVND (reference sequence). CDR3 nucleotide sequence: TGTGCCAGTAGTCACAGGGGGCTCGGGGGCTACACCTTC. Residues: CASSHRGLGGYTF.

The chain couples TRBV25-1 to TRBJ1-6; 10 bases map to TRBD1. CDR1 and CDR2 (germline): MGHDK, SYGVNS. The CDR3 length is 14 residues. Losses at the gene ends were 4 bases for V and 10 bases for J; bases not matched to a gene: 4. Here the CDR3 reads CASSATGGNSPLHF. Here the CDR3 DNA reads TGTGCCAGCAGTGCGACAGGGGGCAACTCACCCCTCCACTTT. The variable domain in full, with the rest retrieved from reference TRBV25-1 and TRBJ1-6, is EADIYQTPRYLVIGTGKKITLECSQTMGHDKMYWYQQDPGMELHLIHYSYGVNSTEKGDLSSESTVSRIRTEHFPLTLESARPSHTSQYLCASSATGGNSPLHFGNGTRLTVT.

This clone was observed a few times. The chain employs TRBV2 and TRBJ2-1, with D perhaps matching TRBD1 (6 bases). This CDR3 contains 15 residues. Looked up from germline, CDR1 is SNHLY and CDR2 is FYNNEI. The ends were cut back, 5 bases at V and 9 bases at J, with 20 bases in the middle. This CDR3 is CASSSMPTAGVEQFF. The CDR3 nucleotides are TGTGCCAGCAGTAGTATGCCCACCGCAGGGGTTGAGCAGTTCTTC. Full variable domain (rest looked up from reference TRBV2 and TRBJ2-1): EPEVTQTPSHQVTQMGQEVILRCVPISNHLYFYWYRQILGQKVEFLVSFYNNEISEKSEIFDDQFSVERPDGSNFTLKIRSTKLEDSAMYFCASSSMPTAGVEQFFGPGTRLTVL.

This chain links TRBV18 with TRBJ2-5; TRBD1 matches 11 bases. The V gene end was trimmed by 0 bases and the J gene end by 5 bases; junction bases not matched to a gene: 2. Germline CDR1 reads KGHSH; CDR2 reads LQKENI. This CDR3 comprises 15 residues. The CDR3 nucleotides are TGTGCCAGCTCACCACCGGGACAGGGGGGTGAGACCCAGTACTTC. Its protein product is CASSPPGQGGETQYF.

The chain joins TRBV25-1 to TRBJ1-5; 7 positions agree with TRBD1. Germline CDR1 MGHDK, CDR2 SYGVNS. The junction had 3 bases not matched to a gene; V was cut back by 4 bases and J by 3 bases. The CDR3 runs to 14 residues. CDR3 in DNA: TGTGCCAGCAGTGGGACAGGAATCAATCAGCCCCAGCATTTT. Protein sequence: CASSGTGINQPQHF.

The rearrangement uses TRBV7-8 and TRBJ1-1; possibly TRBD1 for D (5 bases). CDR3 length equals 15 residues. V lost 4 bases to trimming and J lost 1 base, with 13 bases between them. Germline V lookup: CDR1 SGHVS, CDR2 FQNEAQ. Here the CDR3 DNA reads TGTGCCAGCAGCTCGCACCCGGGGGGGAACACTGAAGCTTTCTTT. Amino acid sequence: CASSSHPGGNTEAFF. Based on the CDR3 plus reference TRBV7-8 and TRBJ1-1, the full variable domain is GAGVSQSPRYKVAKRGQDVALRCDPISGHVSLFWYQQALGQGPEFLTYFQNEAQLDKSGLPSDRFFAERPEGSVSTLKIQRTQQEDSAVYLCASSSHPGGNTEAFFGQGTRLTVV.

The chain uses TRBV19 and TRBJ1-5, with 8 bases lining up with TRBD1. The V and J ends lost 6 bases and 11 bases, in that order; junction bases with no gene match: 12. Germline V gives CDR1 LNHDA, CDR2 SQIVND (reference sequence). The CDR3 is 14 residues long. CDR3 nucleotide sequence: TGTGCCAGTAGCATACGGACAGGGCCCGTGGCCCAGCATTTT. It codes for CASSIRTGPVAQHF.

The chain couples TRBV27 to TRBJ1-2; D not resolved. Trimming took 2 bases from V and 0 from J, leaving 10 bases between them. CDR1 is MNHEY, CDR2 SMNVEV, per germline (reference sequence). The CDR3 contains 15 residues. The CDR3 DNA reads TGTGCCAGCAGTTTACGACCGGCAGCTAACTATGGCTACACCTTC. The encoded protein is CASSLRPAANYGYTF.

This clone showed up just a few times. The rearrangement uses TRBV5-1 and TRBJ1-6, with D tentatively TRBD1 (6 bases). In germline, CDR1 is SGHRS, CDR2 YFSETQ. Trimming removed 4 bases from V and 5 bases from J, with 10 bases in between. The CDR3 spans 14 residues. CDR3 nucleotides: TGCGCCAGCAGCCCGGGACACAATAATTCACCCCTCCACTTT. This encodes CASSPGHNNSPLHF.

This clone was detected only once. The genes are TRBV28 and TRBJ1-3, with D uncertain. The CDR3 contains 15 residues. The V gene lost 5 bases and the J gene lost 0 bases, with 11 bases spanning the gap. Germline V lookup: CDR1 MDHEN, CDR2 SYDVKM. The CDR3, as DNA: TGTGCCAGCAGTCCCCTCGCGAGCTCTGGAAACACCATATATTTT. Translation: CASSPLASSGNTIYF.

The chain employs TRBV2 and TRBJ1-5; no firm D call. This CDR3 has 16 amino acids. V was shortened by 8 bases and J by 0 bases, with 17 bases between the two germline ends. Per germline, CDR1 SNHLY and CDR2 FYNNEI. The DNA for the CDR3 is TGTGCCAGCGCCGACGTTCGGTATTATAGCAATCAGCCCCAGCATTTT. Its translation is CASADVRYYSNQPQHF.

The chain couples TRBV7-9 to TRBJ1-2; D gene unclear. CDR1 SEHNR and CDR2 FQNEAQ come from the germline V gene (reference sequence). This CDR3 contains 16 residues. Trimming left V 3 bases short and J 2 bases short, with 16 bases between. The CDR3 coding sequence is TGTGCCAGCAGCTTCCAACCCCCCGGGTACAACTATGGCTACACCTTC. This sequence encodes CASSFQPPGYNYGYTF.

The gene calls are TRBV4-1 and TRBJ2-5, with D maybe TRBD1 (5 bases). The CDR3 runs to 16 residues. The V end was cut by 0 bases, the J end by 9 bases, with 20 bases between. Per the germline V gene, CDR1 is MGHRA and CDR2 is YSYEKL. The CDR3, as DNA: TGCGCCAGCAGCCAAGAATATAGGGGCGACCGCTCGGCCCAGTACTTC. The encoded protein is CASSQEYRGDRSAQYF.

The chain employs TRBV9 and TRBJ2-5, with 13 nucleotides matching TRBD2. This CDR3 contains 16 residues. V lost 4 bases and J lost 0; bases outside the gene matches: 3. The germline CDR1 and CDR2 sequences are SGDLS and YYNGEE. The CDR3 reads CASSPTSGGYQETQYF. CDR3 nucleotide sequence: TGTGCCAGCAGCCCGACTAGCGGGGGGTACCAAGAGACCCAGTACTTC.

The gene calls are TRBV2 and TRBJ1-5; no clear D gene. CDR1 is SNHLY, CDR2 FYNNEI, per germline. The CDR3 consists of 13 residues. Trimming shortened V by 7 bases and J by 2 bases, and 9 bases separated the two germline ends. CDR3 amino acids: CASNDRGNQPQHF. In DNA, the CDR3 is TGTGCCAGCAACGATAGGGGCAATCAGCCCCAGCATTTT.

The rearrangement links TRBV5-1 to TRBJ2-3, with TRBD2 matching over 9 bases. The germline V gene encodes CDR1 SGHRS and CDR2 YFSETQ. The CDR3 is 16 amino acids. The V and J ends lost 0 bases and 4 bases, in that order; junction bases with no gene match: 6. The CDR3 DNA is TGCGCCAGCAGCTTGGATCGCGGGGGGGGTGCAGATACGCAGTATTTT. It translates to CASSLDRGGGADTQYF.

V and J are TRBV4-2 and TRBJ1-3; D may be TRBD1 (5 bases). Trimming removed 0 bases from V and 0 bases from J, with 12 bases in between. Germline CDR1 LGHNA, CDR2 YNFKEQ. CDR3 length: 17 amino acids. In DNA, the CDR3 is TGTGCCAGCAGCCAAGATCTATGGGGGAGCTCTGGAAACACCATATATTTT. It translates to CASSQDLWGSSGNTIYF.

The CDR3 region has the DNA TGCGCCAGCAGCTTCGGGACCAATAATTCACCCCTCCACTTT. This gives the protein CASSFGTNNSPLHF. The gene calls are TRBV5-1 and TRBJ1-6; weak D call: TRBD1 (5 bases). Germline CDR1 SGHRS, CDR2 YFSETQ. The V and J ends lost 2 bases and 5 bases respectively, with 8 bases between them. The CDR3 is 14 amino acids.

The chain recombines TRBV7-8 with TRBJ1-1, with D hard to call. Germline CDR1 SGHVS, CDR2 FQNEAQ. The CDR3 covers 15 residues. Trimming left V 0 bases short and J 2 bases short, with 10 bases between. CDR3 DNA sequence: TGTGCCAGCAGCTTAGCGAGGACGGGTAACACTGAAGCTTTCTTT. Residues: CASSLARTGNTEAFF. The full variable domain, in which reference TRBV7-8 and TRBJ1-1 provide the parts outside the CDR3, is GAGVSQSPRYKVAKRGQDVALRCDPISGHVSLFWYQQALGQGPEFLTYFQNEAQLDKSGLPSDRFFAERPEGSVSTLKIQRTQQEDSAVYLCASSLARTGNTEAFFGQGTRLTVV.

V usage is TRBV5-1 and J usage is TRBJ1-1; TRBD1 matches at 7 bases. The CDR3 is 16 amino acids. The germline gives CDR1 SGHRS, CDR2 YFSETQ. V gave up 3 bases and J gave up 0 bases; unmatched junction bases: 8. The DNA for the CDR3 is TGCGCCAGCAGCTCCGCGGGAGGGGGCATGAACACTGAAGCTTTCTTT. Protein: CASSSAGGGMNTEAFF.

The J gene is TRBJ1-3, the V gene TRBV6-6; the D gene is possibly TRBD1 (6 bases). The length of the CDR3 is 14 residues. V shed 6 bases and J shed 4 bases, with 13 bases lying between them. Germline-derived CDR1 and CDR2 are MNHNY and SVGAGI (reference sequence). This CDR3 reads CASSPGTPGNTIYF. The CDR3 DNA sequence: TGTGCCAGCAGCCCAGGGACACCCGGAAACACCATATATTTT.

This chain links TRBV7-2 with TRBJ1-2; D unresolved. With 5 bases removed from V and 7 bases from J, the gap between germline ends came to 14 bases. The length of the CDR3 is 13 residues. The V gene's germline CDR1 is SGHTA and CDR2 FQGNSA. CDR3 amino acids: CASSTGSLVGYTF. The CDR3 region has the DNA TGTGCCAGCAGCACGGGGTCCTTAGTTGGCTACACCTTC.

This chain uses TRBV4-1 with TRBJ2-2; 8 positions agree with TRBD2. This CDR3 is built from 16 residues. V was clipped by 1 base and J by 4 bases; unmatched bases: 5. CDR1 and CDR2 from the germline V gene are MGHRA and YSYEKL. CDR3 residues: CASSQAGGASTGELFF. CDR3 in DNA: TGCGCCAGCAGCCAAGCCGGGGGGGCTTCCACCGGGGAGCTGTTTTTT.

This clone came up a few times. This chain joins TRBV6-5 and TRBJ1-6, with D unclear. The germline V gene encodes CDR1 MNHEY and CDR2 SVGAGI. This CDR3 has 12 residues. The V end lost 1 base, the J end lost 5 bases, and 0 bases lay between the germline ends. In DNA form, the CDR3 reads TGTGCCAGCAGTTACTATAATTCACCCCTCCACTTT. This sequence encodes CASSYYNSPLHF.